This record concerns one T cell receptor (beta chain) sequence. The antigen remains unidentified. This record belongs to a study of shared clonotypes between healthy human individuals. Genomic DNA per cell subset filled all wells of several immunoSEQ plates. Clones were sequenced by immunoSEQ multiplex PCR, and TCRdb holds only the in-frame ones, with some missing. Of approximately 1,000,000 clones listed, about 80% are singletons. Study results and caveats: Non-shared clonotypes had lower generation probabilities than clonotypes shared by all four sorted-subset donors.

The CDR3 is 13 amino acids. In germline, CDR1 is GTSNPN, CDR2 SVGIG (reference sequence). V shed 1 base and J shed 3 bases, with 9 bases lying between them. The V call is TRBV30, the J call TRBJ1-2; D not certain. This TCR derives from a man younger than 35 in good health. Some clones in this sample may be carry-over from other donors' samples. Sample: memory CD4+ T cells from PBMCs. Documented subset: CD45RA-negative fraction. CDR3 DNA sequence: TGTGCCTGGAGTGCACCTAATTACTATGGCTACACCTTC. This codes for CAWSAPNYYGYTF.